This T cell receptor (beta chain) was retrieved from a study of OX40 agonist ivuxolimab in advanced cancers. Study-level background: Ivuxolimab was a fully human IgG2 agonistic monoclonal antibody targeting the costimulatory receptor OX40 (CD134). Intravenous ivuxolimab was administered to patients every 2 weeks at six dose levels: 0.01, 0.1, 0.3, 1.5, 3 and 10 mg/kg. Among the roughly 50 dose-escalation patients, 19 had hepatocellular carcinoma, some 15 melanoma, 9 renal cell carcinoma and 9 head and neck cancer. In the dose-escalation cohort, 65% to 90% of patients were male, and the mean age was about 55 years, with a range of roughly 20 to 80. Prior anti-PD-1, anti-PD-L1 or anti-CTLA-4 therapy was permitted, and checkpoint inhibitors had been received by about two fifths of dose-escalation patients. Partial responses occurred in three dose-escalation patients, of whom one had hepatocellular carcinoma and two had cutaneous melanoma. Peripheral TCRbeta sequencing aimed to test whether ivuxolimab altered TCR sequence diversity and caused clonal T-cell expansion. The paper describes the monotherapy dose-escalation part (N ≈ 52 patients) of the phase I trial of ivuxolimab. On the study overall, not on this receptor specifically: The antigen specificity of the peripheral T cells that underwent clonal expansion was not determined. At doses of 0.1 to 3.0 mg/kg, clonal expansion of both CD4+ and CD8+ blood T cells was observed from baseline to week 6. Low levels of normalized T-cell clonal expansion were also seen in some nonresponding patients. Partial responders in the 0.1-3.0 mg/kg groups had among the lowest normalized peripheral clonal expansion, especially among CD8+ T cells. After ivuxolimab, CD8+ T cells had more expanded clones than CD4+ T cells on average.

The trial excluded patients who had a history of autoimmune disease or who were on systemic immunosuppression. Peripheral blood for TCR sequencing was drawn from every dose cohort at baseline, at cycle 4 day 1 and at cycle 7 day 1. The samples were drawn from a first-in-human, open-label, multicenter phase I dose-escalation trial of ivuxolimab. Adults with locally advanced or metastatic melanoma, renal cell carcinoma, hepatocellular carcinoma or head and neck squamous cell carcinoma were enrolled in the trial. Before TCR sequencing, CD4+ T cells and CD8+ T cells from peripheral blood were sorted into separate populations. The germline V gene (reference sequence) yields GTSNPN for CDR1 and SVGIG for CDR2. The CDR3 runs 15 amino acids, cysteine and phenylalanine included. The CDR3 DNA has 45 bases and is translated from base 1. The junction shows trimming of 5 bases on V and 0 bases on J, and the gene matches do not reach 6 bases of it.

For sequencing of the TCRbeta CDR3 region, genomic DNA was extracted from the sorted cells. The immunoSEQ Assay was used for sequencing of TCRbeta CDR3 regions. Not all clones reach the TCRdb copy of this immuneACCESS table, which keeps in-frame sequences only. Checked studies attribute under half of the gap to unresolved V genes and leave the rest unexplained. The sample table contains just over 90,000 clones; only one count was recorded for under 95% of them. Of the sample, approximately 0.81% falls within the top ten clones. On this clone itself: Its antigen specificity is not known. One base away there is no much larger clone; base qualities are not given.

The receptor was isolated from an adult with an advanced solid tumor such as melanoma, head and neck, liver or kidney cancer. Sequences were derived from CD4+ or CD8+ T cells sorted from blood, sampled in a trial of the OX40 agonist ivuxolimab. Recombination joined TRBV30 with TRBJ2-1; 8 central bases correspond to TRBD2. For the CDR3, the sequence is CAWGRTSRSYNEQFF. The nucleotide sequence reads as follows: TGTGCCTGGGGGAGGACTAGCCGCTCCTACAATGAGCAGTTCTTC.